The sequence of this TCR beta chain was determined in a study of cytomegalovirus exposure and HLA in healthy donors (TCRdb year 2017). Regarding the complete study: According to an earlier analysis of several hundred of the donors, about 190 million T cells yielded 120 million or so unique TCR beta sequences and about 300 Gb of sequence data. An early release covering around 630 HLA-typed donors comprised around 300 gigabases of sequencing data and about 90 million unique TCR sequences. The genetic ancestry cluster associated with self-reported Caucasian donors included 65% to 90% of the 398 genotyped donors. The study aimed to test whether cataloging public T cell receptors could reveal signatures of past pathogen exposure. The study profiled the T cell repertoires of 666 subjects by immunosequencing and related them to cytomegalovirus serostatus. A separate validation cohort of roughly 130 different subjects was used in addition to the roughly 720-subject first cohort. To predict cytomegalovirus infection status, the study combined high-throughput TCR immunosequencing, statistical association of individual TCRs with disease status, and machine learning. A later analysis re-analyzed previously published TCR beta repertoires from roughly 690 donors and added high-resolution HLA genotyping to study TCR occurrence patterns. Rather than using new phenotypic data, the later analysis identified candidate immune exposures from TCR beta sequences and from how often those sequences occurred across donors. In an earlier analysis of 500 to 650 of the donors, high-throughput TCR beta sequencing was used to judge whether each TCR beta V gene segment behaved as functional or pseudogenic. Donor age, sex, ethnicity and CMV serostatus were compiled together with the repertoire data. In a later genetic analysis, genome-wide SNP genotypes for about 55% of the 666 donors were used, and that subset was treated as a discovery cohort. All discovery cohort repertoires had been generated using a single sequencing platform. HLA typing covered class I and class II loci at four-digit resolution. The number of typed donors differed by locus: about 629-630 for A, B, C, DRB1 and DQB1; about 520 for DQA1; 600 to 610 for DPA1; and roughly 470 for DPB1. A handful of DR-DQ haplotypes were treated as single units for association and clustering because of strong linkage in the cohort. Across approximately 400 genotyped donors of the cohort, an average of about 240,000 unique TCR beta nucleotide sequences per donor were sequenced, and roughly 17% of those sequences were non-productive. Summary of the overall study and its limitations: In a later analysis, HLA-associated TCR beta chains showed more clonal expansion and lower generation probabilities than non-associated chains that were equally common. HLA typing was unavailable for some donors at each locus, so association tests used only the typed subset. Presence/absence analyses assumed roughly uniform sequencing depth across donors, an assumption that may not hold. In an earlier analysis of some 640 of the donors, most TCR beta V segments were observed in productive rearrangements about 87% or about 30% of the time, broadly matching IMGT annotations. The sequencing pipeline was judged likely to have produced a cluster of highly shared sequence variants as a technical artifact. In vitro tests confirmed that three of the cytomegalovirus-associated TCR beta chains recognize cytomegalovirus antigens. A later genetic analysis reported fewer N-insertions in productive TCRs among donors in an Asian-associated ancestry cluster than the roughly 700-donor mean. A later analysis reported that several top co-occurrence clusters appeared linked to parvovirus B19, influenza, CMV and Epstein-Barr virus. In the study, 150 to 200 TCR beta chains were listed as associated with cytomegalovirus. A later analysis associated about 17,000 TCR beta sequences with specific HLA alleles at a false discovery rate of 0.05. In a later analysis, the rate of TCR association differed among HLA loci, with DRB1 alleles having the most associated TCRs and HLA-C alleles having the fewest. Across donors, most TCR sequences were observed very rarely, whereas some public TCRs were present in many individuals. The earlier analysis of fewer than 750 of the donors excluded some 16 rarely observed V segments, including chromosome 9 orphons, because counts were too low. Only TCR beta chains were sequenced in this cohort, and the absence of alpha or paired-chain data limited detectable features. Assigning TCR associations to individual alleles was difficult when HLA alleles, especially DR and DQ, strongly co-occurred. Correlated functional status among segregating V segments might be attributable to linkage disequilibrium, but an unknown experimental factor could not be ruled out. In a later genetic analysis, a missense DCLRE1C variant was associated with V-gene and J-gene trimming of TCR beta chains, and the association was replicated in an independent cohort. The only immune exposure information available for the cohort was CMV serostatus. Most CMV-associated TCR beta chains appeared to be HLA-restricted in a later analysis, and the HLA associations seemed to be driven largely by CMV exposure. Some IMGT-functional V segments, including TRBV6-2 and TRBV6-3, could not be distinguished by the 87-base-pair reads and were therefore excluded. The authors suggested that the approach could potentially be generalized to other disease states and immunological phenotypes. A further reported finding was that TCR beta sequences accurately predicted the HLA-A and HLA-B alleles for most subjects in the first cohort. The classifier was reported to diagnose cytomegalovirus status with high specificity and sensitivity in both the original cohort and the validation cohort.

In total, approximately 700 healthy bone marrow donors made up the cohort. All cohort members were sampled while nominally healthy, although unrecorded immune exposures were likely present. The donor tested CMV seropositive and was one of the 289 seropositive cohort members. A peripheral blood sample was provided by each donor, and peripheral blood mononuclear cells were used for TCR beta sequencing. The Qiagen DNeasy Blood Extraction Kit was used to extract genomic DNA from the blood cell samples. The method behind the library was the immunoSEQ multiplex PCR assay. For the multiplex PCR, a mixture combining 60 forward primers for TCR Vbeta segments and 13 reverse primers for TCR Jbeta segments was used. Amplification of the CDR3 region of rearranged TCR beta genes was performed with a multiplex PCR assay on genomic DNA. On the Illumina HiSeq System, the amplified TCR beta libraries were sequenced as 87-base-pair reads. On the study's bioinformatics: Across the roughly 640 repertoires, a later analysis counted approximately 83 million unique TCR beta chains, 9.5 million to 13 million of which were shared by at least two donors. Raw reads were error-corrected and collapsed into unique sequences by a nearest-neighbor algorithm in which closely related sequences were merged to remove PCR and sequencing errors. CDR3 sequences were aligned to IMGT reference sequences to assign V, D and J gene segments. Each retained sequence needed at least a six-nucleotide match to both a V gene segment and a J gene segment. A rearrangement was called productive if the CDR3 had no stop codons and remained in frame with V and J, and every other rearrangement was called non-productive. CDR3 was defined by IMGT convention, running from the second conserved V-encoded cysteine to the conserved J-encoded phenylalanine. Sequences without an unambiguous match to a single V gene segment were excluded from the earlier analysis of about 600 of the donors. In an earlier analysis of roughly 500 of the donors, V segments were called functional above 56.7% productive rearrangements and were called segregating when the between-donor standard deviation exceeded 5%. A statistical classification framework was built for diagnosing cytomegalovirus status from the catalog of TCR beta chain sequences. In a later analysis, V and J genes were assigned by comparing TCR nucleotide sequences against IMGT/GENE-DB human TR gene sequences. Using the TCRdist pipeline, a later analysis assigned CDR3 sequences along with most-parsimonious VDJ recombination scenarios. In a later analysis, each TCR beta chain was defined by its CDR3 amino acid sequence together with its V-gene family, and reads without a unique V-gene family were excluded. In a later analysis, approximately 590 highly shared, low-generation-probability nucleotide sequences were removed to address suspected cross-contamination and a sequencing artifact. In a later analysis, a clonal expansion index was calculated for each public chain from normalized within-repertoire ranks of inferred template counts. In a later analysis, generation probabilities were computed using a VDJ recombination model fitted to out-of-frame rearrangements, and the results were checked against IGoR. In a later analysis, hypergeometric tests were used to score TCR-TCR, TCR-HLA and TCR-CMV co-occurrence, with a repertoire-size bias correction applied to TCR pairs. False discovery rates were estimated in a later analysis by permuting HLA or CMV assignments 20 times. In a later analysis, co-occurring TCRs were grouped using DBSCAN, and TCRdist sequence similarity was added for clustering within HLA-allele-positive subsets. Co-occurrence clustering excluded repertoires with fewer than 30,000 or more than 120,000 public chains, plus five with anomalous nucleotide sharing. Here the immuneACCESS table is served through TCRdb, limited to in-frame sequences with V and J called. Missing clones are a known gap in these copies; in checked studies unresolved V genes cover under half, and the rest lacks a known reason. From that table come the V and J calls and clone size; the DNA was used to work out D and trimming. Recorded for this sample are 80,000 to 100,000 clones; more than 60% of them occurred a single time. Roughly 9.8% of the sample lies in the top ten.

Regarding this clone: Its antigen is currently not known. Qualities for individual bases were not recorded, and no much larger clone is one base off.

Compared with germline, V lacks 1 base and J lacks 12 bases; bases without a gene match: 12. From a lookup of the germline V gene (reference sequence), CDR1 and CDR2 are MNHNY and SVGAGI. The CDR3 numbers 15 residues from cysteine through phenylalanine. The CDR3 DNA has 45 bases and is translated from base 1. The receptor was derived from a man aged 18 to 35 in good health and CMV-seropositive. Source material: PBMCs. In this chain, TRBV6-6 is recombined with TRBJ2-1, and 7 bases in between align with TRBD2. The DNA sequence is TGTGCCAGCAGTTACTGGGGGGGGAATATTCTACCGCAGTTCTTC. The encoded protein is CASSYWGGNILPQFF.